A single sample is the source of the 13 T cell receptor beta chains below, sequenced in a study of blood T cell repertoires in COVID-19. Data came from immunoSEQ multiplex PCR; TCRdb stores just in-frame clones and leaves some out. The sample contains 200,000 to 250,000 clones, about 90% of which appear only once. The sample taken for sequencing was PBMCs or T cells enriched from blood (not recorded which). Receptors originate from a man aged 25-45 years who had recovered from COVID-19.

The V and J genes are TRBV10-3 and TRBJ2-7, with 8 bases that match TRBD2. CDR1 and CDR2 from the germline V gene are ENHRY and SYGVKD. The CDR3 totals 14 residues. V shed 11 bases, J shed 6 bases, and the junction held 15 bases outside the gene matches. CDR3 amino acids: CALGIGGAVGEQYF. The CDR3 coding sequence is TGTGCCTTGGGTATCGGGGGGGCGGTGGGCGAGCAGTACTTC.

The CDR3 sequence is CASSLYRDAGQPQHF. The CDR3 DNA reads as TGTGCCAGCAGCTTATACAGGGACGCAGGTCAGCCCCAGCATTTT. V is TRBV7-8 and J is TRBJ1-5, with a possible D match to TRBD1 (6 bases). V lost 2 bases and J lost 6, with 14 bases in between. Germline CDR1 and CDR2: SGHVS and FQNEAQ. This CDR3 region has 15 residues. Variable domain in full (rest from reference TRBV7-8 and TRBJ1-5): GAGVSQSPRYKVAKRGQDVALRCDPISGHVSLFWYQQALGQGPEFLTYFQNEAQLDKSGLPSDRFFAERPEGSVSTLKIQRTQQEDSAVYLCASSLYRDAGQPQHFGDGTRLSIL.

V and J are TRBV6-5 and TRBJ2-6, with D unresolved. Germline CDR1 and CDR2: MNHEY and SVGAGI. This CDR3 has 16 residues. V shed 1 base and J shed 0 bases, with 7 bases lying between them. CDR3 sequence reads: CASSYLPGSGANVLTF. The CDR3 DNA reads TGTGCCAGCAGTTACTTACCGGGCTCTGGGGCCAACGTCCTGACTTTC.

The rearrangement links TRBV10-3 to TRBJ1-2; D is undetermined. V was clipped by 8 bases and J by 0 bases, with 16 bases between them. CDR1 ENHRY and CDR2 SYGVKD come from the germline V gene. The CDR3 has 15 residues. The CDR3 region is CAIPLSGEANYGYTF. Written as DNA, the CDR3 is TGTGCCATCCCTCTGTCCGGGGAAGCTAACTATGGCTACACCTTC.

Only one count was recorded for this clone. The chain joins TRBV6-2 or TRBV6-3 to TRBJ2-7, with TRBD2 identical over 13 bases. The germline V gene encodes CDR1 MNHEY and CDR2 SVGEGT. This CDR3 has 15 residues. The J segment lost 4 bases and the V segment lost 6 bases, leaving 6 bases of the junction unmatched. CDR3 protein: CASSLGLAGDYEQYF. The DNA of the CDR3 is TGTGCCAGCAGCCTAGGACTAGCGGGAGATTACGAGCAGTACTTC.

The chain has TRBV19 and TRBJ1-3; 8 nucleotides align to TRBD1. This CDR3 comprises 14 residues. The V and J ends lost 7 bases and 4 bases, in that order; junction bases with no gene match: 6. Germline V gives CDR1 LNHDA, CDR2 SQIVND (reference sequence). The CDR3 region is CASIDRGSGNTIYF. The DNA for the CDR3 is TGTGCCAGTATTGACAGGGGTTCAGGAAACACCATATATTTT.

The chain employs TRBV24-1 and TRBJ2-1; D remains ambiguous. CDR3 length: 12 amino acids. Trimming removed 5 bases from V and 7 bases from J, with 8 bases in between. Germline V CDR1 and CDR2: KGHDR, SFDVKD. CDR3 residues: CATSGLSNEQFF. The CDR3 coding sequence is TGTGCCACCAGTGGGCTCTCTAATGAGCAGTTCTTC.

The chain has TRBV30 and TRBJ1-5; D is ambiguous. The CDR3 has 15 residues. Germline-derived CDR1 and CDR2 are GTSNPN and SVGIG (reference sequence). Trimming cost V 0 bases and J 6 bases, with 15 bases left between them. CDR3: CAWSVSPGAGQPQHF. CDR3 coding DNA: TGTGCCTGGAGTGTATCCCCAGGTGCGGGTCAGCCCCAGCATTTT.

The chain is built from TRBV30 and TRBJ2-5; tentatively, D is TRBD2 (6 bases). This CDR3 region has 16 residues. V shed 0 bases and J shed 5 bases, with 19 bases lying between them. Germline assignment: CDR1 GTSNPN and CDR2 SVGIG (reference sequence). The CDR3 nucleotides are TGTGCCTGGAGTGTAACTAGTGGGGCTCGGGGGGAGACCCAGTACTTC. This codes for CAWSVTSGARGETQYF.

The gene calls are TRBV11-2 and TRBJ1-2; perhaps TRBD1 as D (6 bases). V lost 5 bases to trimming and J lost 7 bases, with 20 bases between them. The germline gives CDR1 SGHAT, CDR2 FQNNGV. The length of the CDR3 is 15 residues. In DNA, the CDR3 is TGTGCCAGCAGCATGGGACACCCGTATTCCTGTGGCTACACCTTC. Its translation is CASSMGHPYSCGYTF.

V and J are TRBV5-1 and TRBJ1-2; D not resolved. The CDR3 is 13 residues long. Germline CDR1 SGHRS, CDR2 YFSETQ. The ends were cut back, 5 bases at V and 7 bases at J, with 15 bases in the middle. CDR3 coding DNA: TGCGCCAGCAGGCTCCCGGGGAGGGCTGGCTACACCTTC. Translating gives CASRLPGRAGYTF.

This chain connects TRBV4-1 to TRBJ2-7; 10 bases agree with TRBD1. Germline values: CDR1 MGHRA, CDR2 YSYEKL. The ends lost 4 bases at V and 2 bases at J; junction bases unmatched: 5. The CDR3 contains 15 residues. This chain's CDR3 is CASSPRDRGTYEQYF. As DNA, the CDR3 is TGCGCCAGCAGCCCCCGGGACAGGGGCACCTACGAGCAGTACTTC.

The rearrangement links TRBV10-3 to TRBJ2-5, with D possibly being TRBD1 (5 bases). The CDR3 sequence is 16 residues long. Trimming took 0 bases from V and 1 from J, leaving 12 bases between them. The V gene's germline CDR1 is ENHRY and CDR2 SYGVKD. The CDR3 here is CAISESSTASQETQYF. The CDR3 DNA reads TGTGCCATCAGTGAGTCGTCGACAGCGTCCCAAGAGACCCAGTACTTC.